The 28 T cell receptor beta chains listed next were all sequenced from one sample in a study of T cell repertoires in cytomegalovirus infection. TCRdb re-called the reads through MiXCR, storing one row per CDR3 protein. The sample includes a few hundred thousand distinct CDR3 sequences, roughly 25% of them seen just once. Their cognate antigens are unknown. Here the sequenced sample was cultured PBMCs, taken from culture after CMV antigen stimulation. Receptors originate from a human donor in good health (CMV status not recorded). Some clones in this sample may be carry-over from other donors' samples.

The sample holds many counts of this clonotype. The chain is built from TRBV7-9 and TRBJ1-2; TRBD1 matches at 9 bases. This CDR3 spans 14 amino acids. Germline loops: CDR1 SEHNR, CDR2 FQNEAQ (reference sequence). J lost 2 bases, V lost 5 bases, and 3 bases had no gene match. The CDR3 DNA reads as TGTGCCAGCAGCCAGGGACAGGGAAACTATGGCTACACCTTC. Amino acids: CASSQGQGNYGYTF. Full variable domain (outside the CDR3, taken from reference TRBV7-9 and TRBJ1-2): DTGVSQNPRHKITKRGQNVTFRCDPISEHNRLYWYRQTLGQGPEFLTYFQNEAQLEKSRLLSDRFSAERPKGSFSTLEIQRTEQGDSAMYLCASSQGQGNYGYTFGSGTRLTVV.

This clonotype appeared many times. V and J are TRBV7-9 and TRBJ2-7; D gene uncertain. CDR1 and CDR2 (germline): SEHNR, FQNEAQ (reference sequence). The CDR3 spans 13 residues. V gave up 0 bases and J gave up 3 bases, with 6 bases separating them. DNA for the CDR3: TGTGCCAGCAGCTTAGCCGCCTACTACGAGCAGTACTTC. Encoded protein: CASSLAAYYEQYF.

This clonotype was counted ten times or more. The chain recombines TRBV7-9 with TRBJ2-7, with 9 bases identical to TRBD2. Germline-derived CDR1 and CDR2 are SEHNR and FQNEAQ (reference sequence). Trimming removed 4 bases from V and 0 bases from J; junction bases left unmatched: 16. The CDR3 spans 19 residues. CDR3 loop: CASSSGPHGLAGPSYEQYF. CDR3 coding DNA: TGTGCCAGCAGCTCAGGCCCCCATGGGCTAGCGGGACCCTCCTACGAGCAGTACTTC.

The rearrangement uses TRBV27 and TRBJ2-5; TRBD2 matches 8 bases. Unmatched junction bases numbered 11, after V lost 1 base and J lost 7 bases. The CDR3 covers 16 residues. Germline lookup yields CDR1 MNHEY and CDR2 SMNVEV (reference sequence). The CDR3, as DNA: TGTGCCAGCAGTTTATTCCCTAGCGGGCCCAAAGCGACCCAGTACTTC. Translation gives CASSLFPSGPKATQYF.

This clonotype was observed a few times. This rearrangement joins TRBV12-3 or TRBV12-4 to TRBJ2-1, with 13 bases identical to TRBD2. The CDR3 is 19 residues long. Losses at the gene ends were 6 bases for V and 4 bases for J; bases not matched to a gene: 15. CDR3 loop: CASRGTSGKNLLPYNEQFF. In DNA form, the CDR3 reads TGTGCCAGCAGGGGGACTAGCGGGAAGAACTTACTTCCTTACAATGAGCAGTTCTTC.

This clonotype was detected ten times or more. This chain uses TRBV7-2 with TRBJ2-2; D is possibly TRBD1 or TRBD2 (5 bases each). CDR3 length equals 16 residues. Trimming pared 1 base from V and 5 bases from J, leaving 14 bases between. Germline lookup yields CDR1 SGHTA and CDR2 FQGNSA. For the CDR3, the DNA is TGTGCCAGCAGCTTAGGGACCGTCTGGGGGACCGGGGAGCTGTTTTTT. Its translation is CASSLGTVWGTGELFF.

The chain combines TRBV7-3 with TRBJ2-3; 10 positions agree with TRBD2. V lost 0 bases and J lost 6; bases outside the gene matches: 3. CDR1 SGHTA and CDR2 FQGTGA come from the germline V gene. This CDR3 comprises 15 residues. The CDR3 DNA reads TGTGCCAGCAGCTTAACAGCGGGAGGGCCGGATACGCAGTATTTT. This sequence encodes CASSLTAGGPDTQYF.

This clonotype was observed many times. This sequence joins TRBV7-8 and TRBJ1-4; D is undetermined. Germline-derived CDR1 and CDR2 are SGHVS and FQNEAQ. V was shortened by 1 base and J by 7 bases, with 13 bases between the two germline ends. The CDR3 loop spans 15 amino acids. CDR3 sequence (DNA): TGTGCCAGCAGCTTAGTCTCGACGCGGGCTGAAAAACTGTTTTTT. Amino acids: CASSLVSTRAEKLFF.

This chain uses TRBV12-3 or TRBV12-4 with TRBJ1-2, with TRBD1 matching 9 bases. Trimming removed 6 bases from V and 5 bases from J; junction bases left unmatched: 10. The CDR3 extends over 15 amino acids. In DNA, the CDR3 is TGTGCCAGCAGCCCTATGGGACAGGGAGGGTATGGCTACACCTTC. Protein product: CASSPMGQGGYGYTF.

Many counts were recorded for this clonotype. The chain joins TRBV7-2 to TRBJ2-7; possible D gene TRBD2, 9 bases. Per germline, CDR1 SGHTA and CDR2 FQGNSA. Trimming removed 5 bases at V and 3 bases at J, with 29 bases between. CDR3 length: 19 amino acids. In DNA form, the CDR3 reads TGTGCCAGCAGCACCCACGGGACAGGTCGACTAGCGGCGAACTACGAGCAGTACTTC. The encoded protein is CASSTHGTGRLAANYEQYF.

The chain has TRBV24-1 and TRBJ1-2, with a tentative D call TRBD1 (6 bases). Trimming took 3 bases from V and 8 from J, leaving 15 bases between them. The V gene's germline CDR1 is KGHDR and CDR2 SFDVKD. The CDR3 is 14 residues long. The CDR3: CATSDRGATGGYTF. CDR3 bases: TGTGCCACCAGTGATCGGGGGGCGACTGGAGGCTACACCTTC.

This clonotype was found a few times. The rearrangement joins TRBV10-3 to TRBJ2-7; D gene uncertain. CDR1 ENHRY and CDR2 SYGVKD come from the germline V gene. Trimming cost V 3 bases and J 3 bases, with 6 bases left between them. The CDR3 runs 12 residues. CDR3 nucleotide sequence: TGTGCCATCAGTGAATGGAGCTACGAGCAGTACTTC. Protein product: CAISEWSYEQYF.

This clonotype has just one count. The genes are TRBV7-6 and TRBJ2-7, with 9 bases that match TRBD1. Germline CDR1 is SGHVS and CDR2 is FNYEAQ. The CDR3 length is 14 residues. The ends lost 5 bases at V and 2 bases at J; junction bases unmatched: 4. The CDR3 is CASSGTGRPYEQYF. The CDR3 nucleotides are TGTGCCAGCAGCGGGACAGGGAGGCCCTACGAGCAGTACTTC.

The chain is built from TRBV6-5 and TRBJ1-1, with D uncertain. CDR3 length: 11 residues. The germline V gene encodes CDR1 MNHEY and CDR2 SVGAGI. V gave up 3 bases and J gave up 4 bases, with 3 bases separating them. For the CDR3, the DNA is TGTGCCAGCAGTTATCGCACTGAAGCTTTCTTT. Translating it yields CASSYRTEAFF.

This clonotype was detected a few times. The chain joins TRBV7-6 to TRBJ2-2, with 10 bases matching TRBD2. From germline, CDR1 is SGHVS and CDR2 FNYEAQ. The CDR3 is 16 amino acids. Unmatched junction bases numbered 10, after V lost 5 bases and J lost 7 bases. The CDR3 region has the DNA TGTGCCAGCAGCCTACCTGCTAGCGGGAGTGTCGGGGAGCTGTTTTTT. Its protein product is CASSLPASGSVGELFF.

This chain uses TRBV15 with TRBJ2-7; TRBD2 might be the D (5 bases). Germline V gene sequence: CDR1 LNHNV, CDR2 YYDKDF (reference sequence). V lost 3 bases and J 5 bases, leaving 14 bases between the germline ends. The CDR3 covers 14 residues. Here the CDR3 reads CATSRGVDPHEQYF. In DNA, the CDR3 is TGTGCCACCAGCAGGGGAGTAGATCCTCACGAGCAGTACTTC.

A few counts support this clonotype. The rearrangement uses TRBV4-1 and TRBJ2-7, with 10 bases that match TRBD2. CDR1 and CDR2 (germline): MGHRA, YSYEKL. The V segment lost 0 bases and the J segment 1 base; nucleotides outside the gene matches: 3. This CDR3 region has 16 residues. The CDR3 bases are TGCGCCAGCAGCCAAGAACTAGCGGGAACTTCCTACGAGCAGTACTTC. Protein: CASSQELAGTSYEQYF.

This clonotype was observed a handful of times. V usage is TRBV19 and J usage is TRBJ1-1; D ambiguous. V dropped 3 bases and J dropped 10 bases, with 15 bases sitting between them. Germline loops: CDR1 LNHDA, CDR2 SQIVND (reference sequence). The CDR3 covers 13 residues. DNA for the CDR3: TGTGCCAGTAGTATGAGACCCGGCGGTGGAGCTTTCTTT. This encodes CASSMRPGGGAFF.

This chain connects TRBV28 to TRBJ2-3; no clear D gene. Germline CDR1 is MDHEN and CDR2 is SYDVKM. Trimming stripped 6 bases from V and 2 bases from J, with 9 bases between. This CDR3 contains 13 residues. The CDR3 coding sequence is TGTGCCAGCAGCCACACTGACACAGATACGCAGTATTTT. Its translation: CASSHTDTDTQYF.

This clonotype occurred a few times. This chain's CDR3 is CAWSRAPTQYF. CDR3 nucleotides: TGTGCCTGGAGTAGAGCTCCTACGCAGTATTTT. The V and J genes are TRBV30 and TRBJ2-3; D not certain. The V end was cut by 2 bases, the J end by 8 bases, with 8 bases between. Germline CDR1 GTSNPN, CDR2 SVGIG (reference sequence). This CDR3 has 11 residues.

The chain couples TRBV6-2 or TRBV6-3 to TRBJ1-5, with no clear D. The germline gives CDR1 MNHEY, CDR2 SVGEGT. V was pared by 6 bases and J by 7 bases, with 19 bases between. This CDR3 spans 15 amino acids. CDR3 nucleotide sequence: TGTGCCAGCAGCCGGACCGGAGGAAGCCGGCAGCCCCAGCATTTT. Translation: CASSRTGGSRQPQHF.

This clonotype was observed many times. The chain combines TRBV7-6 with TRBJ2-1; possibly TRBD2 for D (5 bases). Trimming took off 3 bases at V and 5 bases at J, with 11 bases between the two ends. Germline loops: CDR1 SGHVS, CDR2 FNYEAQ. CDR3 size: 14 residues. CDR3 in DNA: TGTGCCAGCAGCTTCTCGCGGGCTCACAATGAGCAGTTCTTC. Its translation: CASSFSRAHNEQFF.

The chain recombines TRBV28 with TRBJ2-1; 11 bases match TRBD2. The CDR3 is 14 residues long. Germline trimming cut 5 bases from V and 12 bases from J; bases unmatched to any gene: 9. Germline lookup yields CDR1 MDHEN and CDR2 SYDVKM. As DNA, the CDR3 is TGTGCCAGCAGTCCGGGACTAGCGGTCCGGGGGCAGTTCTTC. Protein product: CASSPGLAVRGQFF.

This clonotype was observed many times. The CDR3 reads CASSVAVNTEAFF. Here the CDR3 DNA reads TGTGCCAGCAGTGTGGCGGTGAACACTGAAGCTTTCTTT. This sequence joins TRBV9 and TRBJ1-1, with D unclear. The V end was cut by 5 bases, the J end by 0 bases, with 8 bases between. This CDR3 comprises 13 residues. Per germline, CDR1 SGDLS and CDR2 YYNGEE.

The chain has TRBV19 and TRBJ1-5; D not resolved. Germline V gives CDR1 LNHDA, CDR2 SQIVND (reference sequence). The CDR3 sequence is 15 residues long. V was shortened by 7 bases and J by 0 bases, with 13 bases between the two germline ends. CDR3 coding DNA: TGTGCCAGTAATCCCGCAACGTATAGCAATCAGCCCCAGCATTTT. Translation gives CASNPATYSNQPQHF.

The chain carries TRBV12-3 or TRBV12-4 and TRBJ2-4; TRBD2 aligns across 14 bases. V gave up 5 bases and J gave up 11 bases; unmatched junction bases: 11. The CDR3 contains 16 residues. For the CDR3, the DNA is TGTGCCAGCAGTAAATCGATGGGACTAGCGGGAGTTCTTCAGTACTTC. This gives the protein CASSKSMGLAGVLQYF.

This clonotype showed up many times. The chain combines TRBV7-2 with TRBJ1-5, with a possible D match to TRBD1 (6 bases). CDR1 is SGHTA, CDR2 FQGNSA, per germline. V gave up 5 bases and J gave up 2 bases, with 13 bases separating them. The length of the CDR3 is 15 residues. The CDR3 DNA is TGTGCCAGCAGCCAACAGGGATCGGGCAATCAGCCCCAGCATTTT. Its protein product is CASSQQGSGNQPQHF.

The V call is TRBV7-9, the J call TRBJ2-5, with no clear D. The germline CDR1 and CDR2 sequences are SEHNR and FQNEAQ (reference sequence). The CDR3 has 14 residues. Trimming took off 3 bases at V and 1 base at J, with 9 bases between the two ends. The CDR3 spells CASSFGLGQETQYF. CDR3 nucleotides: TGTGCCAGCAGCTTCGGGTTAGGCCAAGAGACCCAGTACTTC. The full variable domain, its missing parts supplied by reference TRBV7-9 and TRBJ2-5, is DTGVSQNPRHKITKRGQNVTFRCDPISEHNRLYWYRQTLGQGPEFLTYFQNEAQLEKSRLLSDRFSAERPKGSFSTLEIQRTEQGDSAMYLCASSFGLGQETQYFGPGTRLLVL.